The 5 T cell receptor beta chains below were found in one sample sequenced in a study of T cell changes during pregnancy in multiple sclerosis. This table comes from immunoSEQ multiplex PCR, and its TCRdb copy is limited to in-frame clones, with some not included. The table lists 70,000 to 95,000 clones, 93% of them singletons, with more than 2% in the top ten. Specimen: peripheral blood, collected in the second trimester of pregnancy. The receptors were gathered from a female donor with multiple sclerosis, enrolled in a pregnancy study.

The chain carries TRBV18 and TRBJ2-6, with 7 positions matching TRBD2. Trimming took 0 bases from V and 2 from J; bases not matched to a gene: 1. This CDR3 spans 16 amino acids. Germline V gene sequence: CDR1 KGHSH, CDR2 LQKENI. The CDR3 protein is CASSPPGLTGANVLTF. The DNA for the CDR3 is TGTGCCAGCTCACCACCGGGACTAACTGGGGCCAACGTCCTGACTTTC.

The J gene is TRBJ2-7, the V gene TRBV9; TRBD2 matches at 11 bases. V was clipped by 4 bases and J by 5 bases; unmatched bases: 8. The CDR3 runs to 15 residues. CDR1 and CDR2 from the germline V gene are SGDLS and YYNGEE. CDR3 amino acids: CASSPVAGGIDEQYF. CDR3 sequence (DNA): TGTGCCAGCAGCCCAGTAGCGGGGGGGATCGACGAGCAGTACTTC.

This chain uses TRBV5-1 with TRBJ1-1; D uncertain. CDR3 length equals 12 residues. The germline V gene encodes CDR1 SGHRS and CDR2 YFSETQ. Trimming took 4 bases from V and 6 from J, leaving 10 bases between them. The CDR3 is CASSDTIAEAFF. The CDR3 nucleotides read TGCGCCAGCAGCGACACCATAGCTGAAGCTTTCTTT.

This chain joins TRBV14 and TRBJ1-6, with 8 bases that match TRBD1. The CDR3 has 15 residues. Looked up from germline, CDR1 is SGHDN and CDR2 is FVKESK. V shed 4 bases, J shed 7 bases, and the junction held 6 bases outside the gene matches. CDR3 sequence reads: CASSLPGTGNSPLHF. The CDR3 DNA follows: TGTGCCAGCAGCCTACCCGGGACAGGAAATTCACCCCTCCACTTT. Supplemented by reference TRBV14 and TRBJ1-6, the full variable domain reads EAGVTQFPSHSVIEKGQTVTLRCDPISGHDNLYWYRRVMGKEIKFLLHFVKESKQDESGMPNNRFLAERTGGTYSTLKVQPAELEDSGVYFCASSLPGTGNSPLHFGNGTRLTVT.

Here the CDR3 reads CASSRPGQGAGYTF. The DNA for the CDR3 is TGTGCCAGCAGCCGACCGGGACAGGGGGCTGGCTACACCTTC. The J gene is TRBJ1-2, the V gene TRBV4-2, with 12 bases fitting TRBD1. Germline loops: CDR1 LGHNA, CDR2 YNFKEQ. The CDR3 loop spans 14 amino acids. Trimming cost V 4 bases and J 7 bases; bases outside gene matches: 4.